This T cell receptor (beta chain) was sequenced for a study of blood T cell repertoires in COVID-19. Study at large: Specimens from acute and convalescent COVID-19 originated in the United States, Italy and Spain. Sources were T cells, B-cell-depleted T cells, or PBMCs; the material itself was cDNA or gDNA.

The CDR3 is made up of 16 amino acids. The germline CDR1 and CDR2 sequences are SGHTA and FQGTGA. The trim removed 5 bases at V and 6 bases at J, leaving 11 bases unmatched. Produced via immunoSEQ multiplex PCR; TCRdb's table is partial and in-frame only. The sample holds some 320,000 clones; 70% to 90% are singletons and the top ten take more than 6%. The V call is TRBV7-3, the J call TRBJ2-3, with 10 bases fitting TRBD2. The TCR sequence derives from a human donor in a cohort sampled during active COVID-19. What was sequenced was peripheral blood. The CDR3, as DNA: TGTGCCAGCAGCCGAGGGACTAGCGCCTCTCGGGATACGCAGTATTTT. Residues: CASSRGTSASRDTQYF.